This T cell receptor beta chain is from a study of CD8+CD57+ T cells in acquired aplastic anemia. For the study at large: An average of 3.2 ug of DNA was obtained from sorted CD4+ and CD8+ cells.

The trim removed 3 bases at V and 6 bases at J, leaving 7 bases unmatched. The CDR3 totals 14 residues. The germline V gene encodes CDR1 SGHTA and CDR2 FQGTGA. TCR beta VDJ combinations and CDR3 sequences were profiled from genomic DNA. TCRdb reanalysed the reads using MiXCR and keeps one entry per CDR3 protein. The sample contains about 190,000 distinct CDR3 sequences, approximately 49% of which appear only once. The TCR sequence derives from a human donor in good health, serving as a control. The chain uses TRBV7-3 and TRBJ2-5, with 7 bases that match TRBD2. Specimen: sorted CD4+, CD8+, or CD8+CD57+ T cells (not recorded which) from PBMCs. The CDR3 DNA reads as TGTGCCAGCAGCTTTCCCGGGGAGGGGAAGACCCAGTACTTC. Encoded protein: CASSFPGEGKTQYF.